The present T cell receptor beta chain was sequenced within a study of cytomegalovirus exposure and HLA in healthy donors. Turning to the study itself: The same platform was used for the 110 or so validation repertoires and the 500 to 700 first-cohort repertoires, a later analysis reported. The study's findings and limits: The study listed 164 cytomegalovirus-associated TCR beta chains. The CMV antigen specificity of a few CMV-associated chains was confirmed through in vitro analysis.

The donors were part of the validation cohort of roughly 130 subjects. That cohort was separate from the first cohort, which comprised about 670 subjects. Here immunoSEQ multiplex PCR was the method, and the copy in TCRdb shows in-frame clones only, minus some. The sample lists 250,000 to 400,000 clones, around 90% occurring once. Comments on this clone: Its target is unknown.

V lost 1 base and J 5 bases, leaving 11 bases between the germline ends. Germline V lookup: CDR1 PRHDT, CDR2 FYEKMQ (reference sequence). This CDR3 comprises 14 residues. The receptor's source is a young man in good health and CMV-seronegative. Sequencing used PBMCs. The chain recombines TRBV13 with TRBJ1-2; TRBD1 might be the D (5 bases). This chain's CDR3 is CASSLARRGYGYTF. The DNA for the CDR3 is TGTGCCAGCAGCTTAGCCAGGAGGGGTTATGGCTACACCTTC.